This T cell receptor (beta chain) was profiled in a study of T cells in Graves' hyperthyroidism and ophthalmopathy. RNA transcripts provided the source from which TCR beta CDR3 regions were amplified. The HTBI primer set was used in a first-round RT-PCR of the TCR CDR3. Via MiXCR, TCRdb re-called the multiplex PCR reads, giving one row per CDR3 protein. The sample carries about 500,000 distinct CDR3 sequences, around 16% recorded once. This clonotype was found many times. The antigen is unknown. CDR1 SGHNT and CDR2 YENEEA come from the germline V gene. This CDR3 spans 18 amino acids. Trimming took 5 bases from V and 0 from J, leaving 19 bases between them. Points from the study as a whole: Most thyroid clonotypes expanded above 0.001 appeared in blood too.

The specimen sequenced was blood. V gene TRBV11-3 combines with J gene TRBJ2-2, with D unresolved. The origin of this receptor is a woman between 25 and 40 years old with Graves' ophthalmopathy. As DNA, the CDR3 is TGTGCCAGCAGCCCCCGGATAGCAGAACTCTCGAACACCGGGGAGCTGTTTTTT. This codes for CASSPRIAELSNTGELFF.